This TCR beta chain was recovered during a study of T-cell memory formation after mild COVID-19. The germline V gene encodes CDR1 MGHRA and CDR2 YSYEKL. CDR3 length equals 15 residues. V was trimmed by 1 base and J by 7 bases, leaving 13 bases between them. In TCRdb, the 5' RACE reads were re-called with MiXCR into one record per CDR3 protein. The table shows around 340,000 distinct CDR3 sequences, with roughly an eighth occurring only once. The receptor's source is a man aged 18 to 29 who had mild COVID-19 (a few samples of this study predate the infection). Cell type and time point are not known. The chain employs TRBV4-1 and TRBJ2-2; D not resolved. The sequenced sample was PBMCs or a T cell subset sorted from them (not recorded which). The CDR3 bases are TGCGCCAGCAGCCAAGCATCGGGCTTTGACGGGGAGCTGTTTTTT. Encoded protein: CASSQASGFDGELFF.